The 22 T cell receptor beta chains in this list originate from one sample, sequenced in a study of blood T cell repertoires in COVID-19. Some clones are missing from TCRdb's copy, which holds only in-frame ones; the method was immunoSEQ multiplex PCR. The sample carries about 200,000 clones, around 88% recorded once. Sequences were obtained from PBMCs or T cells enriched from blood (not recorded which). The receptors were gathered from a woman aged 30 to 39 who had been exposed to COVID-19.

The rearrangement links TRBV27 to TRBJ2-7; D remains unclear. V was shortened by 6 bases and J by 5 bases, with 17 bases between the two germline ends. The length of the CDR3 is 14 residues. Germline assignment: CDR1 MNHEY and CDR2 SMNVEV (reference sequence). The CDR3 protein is CASSLNTDYDEQYF. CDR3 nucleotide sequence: TGTGCCAGCAGCCTAAATACAGATTACGACGAGCAGTACTTC.

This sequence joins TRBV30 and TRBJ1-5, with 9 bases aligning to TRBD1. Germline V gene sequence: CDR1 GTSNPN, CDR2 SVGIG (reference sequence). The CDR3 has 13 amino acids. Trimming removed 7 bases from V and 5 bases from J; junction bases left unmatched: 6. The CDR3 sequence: CAFTGGAHQPQHF. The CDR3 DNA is TGTGCCTTTACAGGGGGCGCGCATCAGCCCCAGCATTTT.

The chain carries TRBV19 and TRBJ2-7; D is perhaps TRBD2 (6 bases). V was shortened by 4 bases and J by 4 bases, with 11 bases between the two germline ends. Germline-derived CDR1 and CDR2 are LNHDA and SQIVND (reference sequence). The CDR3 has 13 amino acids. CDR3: CASSNMGTYEQYF. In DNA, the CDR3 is TGTGCCAGTAGTAATATGGGGACTTACGAGCAGTACTTC. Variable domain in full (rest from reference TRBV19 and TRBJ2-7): DGGITQSPKYLFRKEGQNVTLSCEQNLNHDAMYWYRQDPGQGLRLIYYSQIVNDFQKGDIAEGYSVSREKKESFPLTVTSAQKNPTAFYLCASSNMGTYEQYFGPGTRLTVT.

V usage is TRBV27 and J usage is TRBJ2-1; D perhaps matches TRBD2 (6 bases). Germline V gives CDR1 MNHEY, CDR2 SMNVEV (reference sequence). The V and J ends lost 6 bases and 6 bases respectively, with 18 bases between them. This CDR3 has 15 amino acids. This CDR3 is CASSPGRGMGNEQFF. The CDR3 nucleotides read TGTGCCAGCAGCCCCGGTCGGGGGATGGGCAATGAGCAGTTCTTC.

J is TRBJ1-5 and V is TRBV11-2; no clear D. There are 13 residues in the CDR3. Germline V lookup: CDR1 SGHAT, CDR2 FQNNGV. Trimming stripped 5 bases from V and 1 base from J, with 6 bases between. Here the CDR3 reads CASSRGSNQPQHF. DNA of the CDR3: TGTGCCAGCAGCCGAGGCAGCAATCAGCCCCAGCATTTT. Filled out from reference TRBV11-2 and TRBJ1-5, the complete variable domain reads EAGVAQSPRYKIIEKRQSVAFWCNPISGHATLYWYQQILGQGPKLLIQFQNNGVVDDSQLPKDRFSAERLKGVDSTLKIQPAKLEDSAVYLCASSRGSNQPQHFGDGTRLSIL.

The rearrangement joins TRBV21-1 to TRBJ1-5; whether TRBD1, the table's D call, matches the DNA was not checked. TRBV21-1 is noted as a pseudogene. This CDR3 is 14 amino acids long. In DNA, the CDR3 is TGTGCCAGCAGCTCACAGGGGGGCAATCAGCCCCAGCATTTT. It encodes CASSSQGGNQPQHF.

The CDR3 reads CASSAGEGTQYF. The CDR3, as DNA: TGTGCCAGCAGCGCGGGAGAGGGGACCCAGTACTTC. This chain connects TRBV28 to TRBJ2-5; 7 bases fit TRBD2. The germline gives CDR1 MDHEN, CDR2 SYDVKM. The CDR3 loop spans 12 amino acids. Trimming removed 6 bases from V and 7 bases from J; junction bases left unmatched: 5.

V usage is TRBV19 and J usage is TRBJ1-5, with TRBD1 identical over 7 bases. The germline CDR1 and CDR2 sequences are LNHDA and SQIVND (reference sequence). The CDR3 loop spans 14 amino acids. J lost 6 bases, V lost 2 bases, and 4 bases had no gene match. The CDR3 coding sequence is TGTGCCAGTAGTATAAATACAGGGGCTCAGCCCCAGCATTTT. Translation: CASSINTGAQPQHF.

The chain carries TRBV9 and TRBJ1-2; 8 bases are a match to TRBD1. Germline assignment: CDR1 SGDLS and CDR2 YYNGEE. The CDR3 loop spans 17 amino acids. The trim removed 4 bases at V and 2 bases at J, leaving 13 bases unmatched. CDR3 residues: CASSPTPNRGFNYGYTF. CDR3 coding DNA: TGTGCCAGCAGCCCTACCCCCAACAGGGGGTTCAACTATGGCTACACCTTC.

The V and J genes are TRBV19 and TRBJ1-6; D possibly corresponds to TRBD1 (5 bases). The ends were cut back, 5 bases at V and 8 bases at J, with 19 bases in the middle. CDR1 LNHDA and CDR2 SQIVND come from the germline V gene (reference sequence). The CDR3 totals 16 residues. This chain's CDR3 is CASSLRGFGVDSPLHF. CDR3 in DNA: TGTGCCAGTAGTCTACGGGGGTTTGGGGTGGATTCACCCCTCCACTTT.

The CDR3 coding sequence is TGTGCCAGCAGTGAAGACAGCTCTGGAAACACCATATATTTT. Translation: CASSEDSSGNTIYF. The chain employs TRBV9 and TRBJ1-3; possible D gene TRBD1, 5 bases. The length of the CDR3 is 14 residues. Germline V CDR1 and CDR2: SGDLS, YYNGEE. V was cut by 5 bases and J by 0 bases, with 9 bases left in between.

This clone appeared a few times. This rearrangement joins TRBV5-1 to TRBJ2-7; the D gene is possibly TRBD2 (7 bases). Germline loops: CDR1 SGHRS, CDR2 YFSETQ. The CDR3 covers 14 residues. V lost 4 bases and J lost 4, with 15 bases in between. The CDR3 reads CASSIEGGEYEQYF. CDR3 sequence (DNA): TGCGCCAGCAGCATCGAAGGGGGGGAGTACGAGCAGTACTTC.

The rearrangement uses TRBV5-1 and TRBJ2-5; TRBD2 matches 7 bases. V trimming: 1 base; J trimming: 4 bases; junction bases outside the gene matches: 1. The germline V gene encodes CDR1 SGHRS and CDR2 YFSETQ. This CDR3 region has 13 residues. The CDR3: CASSLPGGETQYF. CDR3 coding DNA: TGCGCCAGCAGCTTGCCGGGGGGAGAGACCCAGTACTTC.

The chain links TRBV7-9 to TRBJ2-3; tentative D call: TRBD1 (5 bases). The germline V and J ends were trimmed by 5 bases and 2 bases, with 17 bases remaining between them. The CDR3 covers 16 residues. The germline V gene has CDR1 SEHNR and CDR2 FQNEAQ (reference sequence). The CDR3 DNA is TGTGCCAGCAGCCCCATTATAACAGGAATCACAGATACGCAGTATTTT. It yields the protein CASSPIITGITDTQYF.

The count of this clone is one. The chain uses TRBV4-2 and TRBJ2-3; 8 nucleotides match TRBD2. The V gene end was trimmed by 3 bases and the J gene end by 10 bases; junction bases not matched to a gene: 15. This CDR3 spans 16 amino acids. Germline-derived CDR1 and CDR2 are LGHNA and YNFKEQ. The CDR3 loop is CASSHPGTRPPKAQYF. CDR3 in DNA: TGTGCCAGCAGCCACCCGGGGACTAGGCCCCCGAAGGCGCAGTATTTT.

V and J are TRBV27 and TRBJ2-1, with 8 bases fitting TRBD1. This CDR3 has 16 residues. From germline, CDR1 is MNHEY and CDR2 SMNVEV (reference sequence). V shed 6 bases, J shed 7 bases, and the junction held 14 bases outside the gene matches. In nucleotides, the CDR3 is TGTGCCAGCAGCTATTCTGGGACAGGTTGGCAGAATGAGCAGTTCTTC. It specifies CASSYSGTGWQNEQFF.

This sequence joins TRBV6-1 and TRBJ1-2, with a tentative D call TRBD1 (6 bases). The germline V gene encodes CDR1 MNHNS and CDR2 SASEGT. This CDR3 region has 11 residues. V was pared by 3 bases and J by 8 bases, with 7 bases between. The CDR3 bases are TGTGCCAGCAGTGACCAGGGGGGCTACACCTTC. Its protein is CASSDQGGYTF.

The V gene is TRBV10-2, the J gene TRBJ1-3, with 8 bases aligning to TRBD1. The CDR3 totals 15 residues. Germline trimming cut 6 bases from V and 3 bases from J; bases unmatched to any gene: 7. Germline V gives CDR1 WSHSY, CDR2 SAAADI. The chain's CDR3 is CASSDRGIGGNTIYF. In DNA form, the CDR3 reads TGCGCCAGCAGCGACAGGGGAATCGGTGGAAACACCATATATTTT.

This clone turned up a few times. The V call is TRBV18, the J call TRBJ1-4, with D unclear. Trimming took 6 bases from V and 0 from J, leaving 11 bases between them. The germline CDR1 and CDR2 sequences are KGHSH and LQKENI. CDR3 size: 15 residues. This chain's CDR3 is CASSGDISTNEKLFF. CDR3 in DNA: TGTGCCAGCTCTGGCGACATATCAACTAATGAAAAACTGTTTTTT.

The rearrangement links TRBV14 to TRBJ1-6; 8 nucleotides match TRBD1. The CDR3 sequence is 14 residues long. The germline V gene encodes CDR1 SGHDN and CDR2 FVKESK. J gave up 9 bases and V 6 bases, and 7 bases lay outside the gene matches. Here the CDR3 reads CASSRRDRSSPLHF. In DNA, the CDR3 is TGTGCCAGCAGTCGCCGGGACAGGAGTTCACCCCTCCACTTT.

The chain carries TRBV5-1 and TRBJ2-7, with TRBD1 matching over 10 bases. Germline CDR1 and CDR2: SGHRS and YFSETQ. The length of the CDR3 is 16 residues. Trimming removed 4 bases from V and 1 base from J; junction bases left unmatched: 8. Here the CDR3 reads CASSTKSGQGSYEQYF. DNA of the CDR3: TGCGCCAGCAGCACAAAATCGGGACAGGGGTCCTACGAGCAGTACTTC.

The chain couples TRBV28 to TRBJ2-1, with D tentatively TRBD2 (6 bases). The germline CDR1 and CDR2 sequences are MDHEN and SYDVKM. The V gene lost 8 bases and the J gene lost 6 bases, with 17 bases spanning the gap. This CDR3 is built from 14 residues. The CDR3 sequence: CASRGLLFRNEQFF. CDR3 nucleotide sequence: TGTGCCAGCCGGGGACTCCTCTTCCGCAATGAGCAGTTCTTC. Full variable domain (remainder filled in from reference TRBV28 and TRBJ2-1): DVKVTQSSRYLVKRTGEKVFLECVQDMDHENMFWYRQDPGLGLRLIYFSYDVKMKEKGDIPEGYSVSREKKERFSLILESASTNQTSMYLCASRGLLFRNEQFFGPGTRLTVL.